The 29 T cell receptor beta chains in this list originate from one sample, sequenced in a study of blood T cell repertoires in COVID-19. TCRdb keeps only in-frame clones here, not all; method: immunoSEQ multiplex PCR. The data hold roughly 87,000 clones, with 55% to 75% observed a single time. The sequenced sample consisted of peripheral blood. The receptors were sampled from a woman older than 75 with acute or convalescent COVID-19.

J is TRBJ2-3 and V is TRBV20-1; 7 positions agree with TRBD1. Germline CDR1 reads DFQATT; CDR2 reads SNEGSKA (reference sequence). The CDR3 has 14 residues. With V trimmed by 3 bases and J by 2 bases, 5 bases remained unmatched. CDR3 DNA sequence: TGCAGTGCTAGTCAGGGGGTCTCCACAGATACGCAGTATTTT. Its translation is CSASQGVSTDTQYF.

The chain links TRBV10-3 to TRBJ2-2; the match to TRBD1 covers 7 bases. V gave up 3 bases and J gave up 3 bases; unmatched junction bases: 7. CDR3 size: 16 residues. The germline gives CDR1 ENHRY, CDR2 SYGVKD. As DNA, the CDR3 is TGTGCCATCAGTGAAGTAAACAGGGGTTACACCGGGGAGCTGTTTTTT. It specifies CAISEVNRGYTGELFF.

The rearrangement joins TRBV10-3 to TRBJ2-4; 11 nucleotides line up with TRBD1. Losses at the gene ends were 6 bases for V and 8 bases for J; bases not matched to a gene: 9. From germline, CDR1 is ENHRY and CDR2 SYGVKD. This CDR3 region has 15 residues. CDR3 nucleotides: TGTGCCATCAGCGAGCAAGGACAGGGGGCCCACATTCAGTACTTC. It codes for CAISEQGQGAHIQYF.

The J gene is TRBJ1-5, the V gene TRBV7-2; 7 bases map to TRBD1. CDR3 size: 15 residues. V was clipped by 5 bases and J by 4 bases; unmatched bases: 8. Germline V gene data show CDR1 as SGHTA and CDR2 as FQGNSA. The CDR3 loop is CASSQWTGANQPQHF. The CDR3 DNA is TGTGCCAGCAGCCAATGGACAGGAGCAAATCAGCCCCAGCATTTT. Together with reference TRBV7-2 and TRBJ1-5, the CDR3 gives the full variable domain: GAGVSQSPSNKVTEKGKDVELRCDPISGHTALYWYRQSLGQGLEFLIYFQGNSAPDKSGLPSDRFSAERTGGSVSTLTIQRTQQEDSAVYLCASSQWTGANQPQHFGDGTRLSIL.

CDR3 loop: CASRGGQAGKNYGYTF. CDR3 bases: TGTGCCAGCAGGGGCGGACAGGCGGGAAAAAACTATGGCTACACCTTC. The rearrangement joins TRBV25-1 to TRBJ1-2, with 7 bases fitting TRBD1. Germline loops: CDR1 MGHDK, CDR2 SYGVNS. V dropped 6 bases and J dropped 2; count of bases not matched to a gene: 12. The CDR3 is made up of 16 amino acids.

The chain carries TRBV5-6 and TRBJ1-4; 8 bases align to TRBD1. The germline V gene has CDR1 SGHDT and CDR2 YYEEEE. The CDR3 runs to 13 residues. The junction had 7 bases not matched to a gene; V was cut back by 4 bases and J by 11 bases. The CDR3 DNA follows: TGTGCCAGCAGCCAGGACAGGGTAGGGAAACTGTTTTTT. It specifies CASSQDRVGKLFF.

The chain carries TRBV7-2 and TRBJ2-2; 9 bases align to TRBD1. CDR3 length: 17 residues. Germline V gives CDR1 SGHTA, CDR2 FQGNSA. V lost 4 bases and J lost 4; bases outside the gene matches: 10. The CDR3 spells CASSSFQGQGPTGELFF. In DNA, the CDR3 is TGTGCCAGCAGCTCGTTCCAAGGACAGGGGCCCACCGGGGAGCTGTTTTTT.

V is TRBV7-2 and J is TRBJ2-7; tentatively, D is TRBD1 (7 bases). Germline V lookup: CDR1 SGHTA, CDR2 FQGNSA. The V end was cut by 8 bases, the J end by 6 bases, with 23 bases between. This CDR3 has 15 residues. This chain's CDR3 is CASGTRQGGWSEQYF. CDR3 coding DNA: TGTGCCAGCGGAACAAGACAGGGAGGCTGGAGCGAGCAGTACTTC.

The V and J genes are TRBV6-5 and TRBJ1-2; a possible D gene is TRBD1 (6 bases). V was shortened by 6 bases and J by 7 bases, with 15 bases between the two germline ends. Germline assignment: CDR1 MNHEY and CDR2 SVGAGI. The CDR3 has 13 residues. CDR3 region: CASSRGLPGGYTF. For the CDR3, the DNA is TGTGCCAGCAGCAGGGGCCTCCCGGGTGGCTACACCTTC.

Only a few counts were recorded for this clone. This sequence joins TRBV5-1 and TRBJ2-4; possibly TRBD1 for D (5 bases). Trimming left V 1 base short and J 5 bases short, with 10 bases between. This CDR3 contains 14 residues. Germline CDR1 is SGHRS and CDR2 is YFSETQ. The CDR3 DNA reads as TGCGCCAGCAGCTTGTCCAGGGCACAAAACATTCAGTACTTC. The encoded protein is CASSLSRAQNIQYF.

V is TRBV2 and J is TRBJ2-2; 8 bases align to TRBD1. The CDR3 spans 15 residues. The junction had 8 bases not matched to a gene; V was cut back by 5 bases and J by 6 bases. CDR1 SNHLY and CDR2 FYNNEI come from the germline V gene. The CDR3 spells CASSYGTGWSGELFF. The CDR3 DNA reads TGTGCCAGCAGTTATGGGACAGGTTGGTCCGGGGAGCTGTTTTTT.

This chain connects TRBV5-1 to TRBJ2-1, with a weak D call TRBD2 (7 bases). In germline, CDR1 is SGHRS, CDR2 YFSETQ. CDR3 length equals 15 residues. V dropped 0 bases and J dropped 5 bases, with 12 bases sitting between them. In nucleotides, the CDR3 is TGCGCCAGCAGCTTGGACGGGGGGCTTAACAATGAGCAGTTCTTC. It codes for CASSLDGGLNNEQFF.

This clone came up a few times. This chain links TRBV5-4 with TRBJ2-5; possible D gene TRBD1, 6 bases. This CDR3 comprises 14 residues. Per germline, CDR1 SGHNT and CDR2 YYREEE (reference sequence). V was shortened by 3 bases and J by 5 bases, with 14 bases between the two germline ends. Here the CDR3 reads CASSSRTEAETQYF. The CDR3 bases are TGTGCCAGCAGCTCCAGGACAGAAGCGGAGACCCAGTACTTC. The whole variable domain, remainder taken from reference TRBV5-4 and TRBJ2-5, is ETGVTQSPTHLIKTRGQQVTLRCSSQSGHNTVSWYQQALGQGPQFIFQYYREEENGRGNFPPRFSGLQFPNYSSELNVNALELDDSALYLCASSSRTEAETQYFGPGTRLLVL.

The CDR3 protein is CASSHGGAPGQTEAFF. CDR3 nucleotides: TGCGCCAGCAGCCATGGGGGGGCGCCGGGTCAAACTGAAGCTTTCTTT. The chain has TRBV5-1 and TRBJ1-1, with TRBD1 as a possible D gene (6 bases). The V gene's germline CDR1 is SGHRS and CDR2 YFSETQ. This CDR3 region has 16 residues. Trimming left V 4 bases short and J 5 bases short, with 21 bases between.

Regarding this clone: Other nucleotide sequences from this sample produce the same CDR3. J is TRBJ2-5 and V is TRBV5-1, with D tentatively TRBD1 (6 bases). V was trimmed by 0 bases and J by 3 bases, leaving 6 bases between them. Germline loops: CDR1 SGHRS, CDR2 YFSETQ. The CDR3 loop spans 13 amino acids. The CDR3: CASSLEGEETQYF. The CDR3 DNA sequence: TGCGCCAGCAGCTTGGAGGGGGAAGAGACCCAGTACTTC.

The V gene is TRBV18, the J gene TRBJ2-2; possible D gene TRBD1, 5 bases. Trimming removed 2 bases at V and 3 bases at J, with 10 bases between. Germline CDR1 is KGHSH and CDR2 is LQKENI. This CDR3 has 15 amino acids. CDR3 sequence (DNA): TGTGCCAGCTCACCAGGCAGGGTAGACACCGGGGAGCTGTTTTTT. The encoded protein is CASSPGRVDTGELFF.

The V and J genes are TRBV4-1 and TRBJ1-5; 10 bases are a match to TRBD1. In germline, CDR1 is MGHRA, CDR2 YSYEKL. The trim removed 3 bases at V and 6 bases at J, leaving 8 bases unmatched. The CDR3 loop spans 16 amino acids. The CDR3 sequence is CASSHPGQGSSQPQHF. The CDR3 bases are TGCGCCAGCAGCCACCCGGGACAGGGGAGTAGTCAGCCCCAGCATTTT.

The chain has TRBV7-9 and TRBJ1-5; D uncertain. In germline, CDR1 is SEHNR, CDR2 FQNEAQ (reference sequence). Trimming took off 0 bases at V and 0 bases at J, with 9 bases between the two ends. This CDR3 has 16 residues. The CDR3 reads CASSLARGISNQPQHF. DNA for the CDR3: TGTGCCAGCAGCTTAGCGCGGGGTATTAGCAATCAGCCCCAGCATTTT.

In DNA, the CDR3 is TGTGCCAGCAGCTTGGAAGGACGGGACTCCTACGAGCAGTACTTC. Residues: CASSLEGRDSYEQYF. The rearrangement joins TRBV5-4 to TRBJ2-7; maybe TRBD2 (5 bases). The germline V gene encodes CDR1 SGHNT and CDR2 YYREEE (reference sequence). The CDR3 runs 15 residues. V was trimmed by 0 bases and J by 0 bases, leaving 10 bases between them.

This clone was observed many times. The chain recombines TRBV5-1 with TRBJ2-6; no definite D call. Germline lookup yields CDR1 SGHRS and CDR2 YFSETQ. Trimming removed 0 bases at V and 0 bases at J, with 7 bases between. This CDR3 is built from 16 residues. The CDR3 protein is CASSLAKLSGANVLTF. CDR3 in DNA: TGCGCCAGCAGCTTGGCCAAACTCTCTGGGGCCAACGTCCTGACTTTC.

The rearrangement links TRBV23-1 to TRBJ2-1, with D possibly matching TRBD1 (6 bases). TRBV23-1 has ORF status, its function being uncertain. V lost 2 bases to trimming and J lost 9 bases, with 23 bases between them. The CDR3 covers 17 residues. The CDR3: CASSQAQTGFPKGEQFF. In DNA, the CDR3 is TGCGCCAGCAGTCAAGCCCAAACAGGGTTCCCTAAGGGTGAGCAGTTCTTC.

There are a few counts of this clone. The rearrangement uses TRBV11-1 and TRBJ1-2, with no clear D. The CDR3 extends over 13 amino acids. The ends were cut back, 4 bases at V and 4 bases at J, with 10 bases in the middle. Germline assignment: CDR1 SGHAT and CDR2 FQDESV (reference sequence). CDR3 coding DNA: TGTGCCAGCAGCTCTAGGGCGGGCTATGGCTACACCTTC. Translating gives CASSSRAGYGYTF. Filled out from reference TRBV11-1 and TRBJ1-2, the complete variable domain reads EAEVAQSPRYKITEKSQAVAFWCDPISGHATLYWYRQILGQGPELLVQFQDESVVDDSQLPKDRFSAERLKGVDSTLKIQPAELGDSAMYLCASSSRAGYGYTFGSGTRLTVV.

The V gene is TRBV7-3, the J gene TRBJ2-7; 9 bases are shared with TRBD1. CDR3 length equals 14 residues. The trim removed 5 bases at V and 3 bases at J, leaving 5 bases unmatched. Per germline, CDR1 SGHTA and CDR2 FQGTGA. The DNA of the CDR3 is TGTGCCAGCAGCCCGGCGACAGGGGGCTACGAGCAGTACTTC. This encodes CASSPATGGYEQYF.

This clone was counted once. CDR3 DNA sequence: TGTGCCACCAGCAGCCGGTTGAACTCTGGAAACACCATATATTTT. It specifies CATSSRLNSGNTIYF. The chain recombines TRBV15 with TRBJ1-3; no firm D call. Per germline, CDR1 LNHNV and CDR2 YYDKDF (reference sequence). Trimming took off 3 bases at V and 0 bases at J, with 9 bases between the two ends. The CDR3 extends over 15 amino acids.

This clone occurred a few times. This chain uses TRBV6-2 or TRBV6-3 with TRBJ1-6; D is ambiguous. Germline CDR1 is MNHEY and CDR2 is SVGEGT. V was trimmed by 5 bases and J by 8 bases, leaving 16 bases between them. The CDR3 runs to 15 residues. CDR3 residues: CASSPLLGVHSPLHF. The CDR3 DNA reads as TGTGCCAGCAGTCCCCTTCTCGGGGTGCATTCACCCCTCCACTTT.

The chain joins TRBV7-8 to TRBJ2-7; 9 bases align to TRBD2. CDR3 length: 17 residues. Germline CDR1 SGHVS, CDR2 FQNEAQ. V shed 0 bases, J shed 5 bases, and the junction held 11 bases outside the gene matches. The CDR3 reads CASSLAVAGGPKDEQYF. CDR3 sequence (DNA): TGTGCCAGCAGCTTAGCGGTGGCGGGGGGGCCTAAAGACGAGCAGTACTTC.

J is TRBJ2-7 and V is TRBV9, with 9 bases lining up with TRBD2. Trimming cost V 1 base and J 0 bases; bases outside gene matches: 2. Germline CDR1 SGDLS, CDR2 YYNGEE. CDR3 size: 15 residues. The CDR3 DNA reads as TGTGCCAGCAGCGTAACAGCGGGGGGCTCCTACGAGCAGTACTTC. This codes for CASSVTAGGSYEQYF.

This clone has a handful of counts. The rearrangement uses TRBV5-1 and TRBJ1-3; D is perhaps TRBD1 (5 bases). The germline V and J ends were trimmed by 4 bases and 0 bases, with 11 bases remaining between them. The CDR3 extends over 15 amino acids. Germline assignment: CDR1 SGHRS and CDR2 YFSETQ. As DNA, the CDR3 is TGCGCCAGCAGCCCATGGGACTCCTCTGGAAACACCATATATTTT. It encodes CASSPWDSSGNTIYF.

This chain connects TRBV7-3 to TRBJ2-7; D may be TRBD1 (5 bases). This CDR3 contains 19 residues. Germline V lookup: CDR1 SGHTA, CDR2 FQGTGA. The V end was cut by 0 bases, the J end by 4 bases, with 25 bases between. The CDR3 nucleotides read TGTGCCAGCAGCTTAACGGACACCCCTATTCCAGACCGATATTACGAGCAGTACTTC. This translates into CASSLTDTPIPDRYYEQYF.